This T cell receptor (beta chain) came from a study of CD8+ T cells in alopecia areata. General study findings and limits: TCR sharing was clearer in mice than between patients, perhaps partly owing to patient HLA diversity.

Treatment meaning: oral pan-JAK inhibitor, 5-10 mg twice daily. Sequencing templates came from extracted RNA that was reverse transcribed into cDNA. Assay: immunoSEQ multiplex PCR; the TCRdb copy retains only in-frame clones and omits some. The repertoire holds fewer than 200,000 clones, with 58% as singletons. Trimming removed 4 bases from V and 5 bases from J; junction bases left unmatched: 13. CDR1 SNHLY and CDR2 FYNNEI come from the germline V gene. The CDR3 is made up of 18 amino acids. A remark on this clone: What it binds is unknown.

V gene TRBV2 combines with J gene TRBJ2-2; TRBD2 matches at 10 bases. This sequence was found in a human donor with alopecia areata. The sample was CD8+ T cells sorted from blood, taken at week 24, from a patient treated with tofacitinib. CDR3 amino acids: CASSAPAGTSVGTGELFF. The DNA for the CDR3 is TGTGCCAGCAGTGCACCCGCCGGGACTAGCGTAGGAACCGGGGAGCTGTTTTTT.